Here is one T cell receptor (beta chain) with its context. What it recognizes is unknown. The CDR3 spans 13 residues. Germline V gives CDR1 SGHTA, CDR2 FQGNSA. V was trimmed by 1 base and J by 10 bases, leaving 11 bases between them. These data belong to a study of cytomegalovirus exposure and HLA in healthy donors. About the study: Sequencing of 150 million to 200 million T cells in an earlier analysis found under 120 million unique TCR beta sequences.

PCR amplification relied on 60 Vbeta primers (plus 13 Jbeta primers). Data came from immunoSEQ multiplex PCR; TCRdb stores just in-frame clones and leaves some out. The sample lists 150,000 to 200,000 clones, 60% to 80% occurring once. Study-level points and caveats: A later look showed TCR association rates differing by HLA locus, highest for DRB1 and lowest for HLA-C. It was shown in a later analysis that HLA-associated TCR beta chains were more clonally expanded than other, equally common chains.

This TCR came from a man aged 18 to 30 in good health and CMV-seropositive. What was sequenced was PBMCs. The chain employs TRBV7-2 and TRBJ2-1; weak D call: TRBD2 (6 bases). This CDR3 is CASSLVAGLEQFF. For the CDR3, the DNA is TGTGCCAGCAGCTTAGTTGCGGGGCTAGAGCAGTTCTTC.